This T cell receptor (beta chain) was captured in a study of cytomegalovirus exposure and HLA in healthy donors. The study's findings and limits: From TCR beta sequences, most subjects' HLA-A and HLA-B alleles were reportedly predicted accurately. Earlier results showed most TCR beta V segments being productive about 90% or about 30% of the time. Cytomegalovirus status was reportedly diagnosed by the classifier with high sensitivity and specificity.

As regards this clone: The antigen remains undetermined.

CDR1 MDHEN and CDR2 SYDVKM come from the germline V gene. Trimming shortened V by 6 bases and J by 3 bases, and 9 bases separated the two germline ends. The CDR3 has 12 amino acids. PCR involved 60 Vbeta and 13 Jbeta primers. Data came from immunoSEQ multiplex PCR; TCRdb stores just in-frame clones and leaves some out. This sample has some 120,000 clones; about 80% occur once, and the top ten carry approximately 2%. The chain has TRBV28 and TRBJ2-7; D is undetermined. The TCR originated in a man aged 18 to 29 in good health and CMV-seronegative. Specimen: PBMCs. For the CDR3, the DNA is TGTGCCAGCAGATCGACTCACTACGAGCAGTACTTC. Translation: CASRSTHYEQYF.